Listed below are T cell receptor beta chains from one sample, sequenced in a study of blood T cell repertoires in COVID-19. Measured with immunoSEQ multiplex PCR; TCRdb has only the in-frame clones, and not every one. The table records approximately 85,000 clones, 75% to 90% of them present only once. Sequencing was carried out using peripheral blood. Receptor source: a woman aged 45-65 years with active or convalescent COVID-19. Each CDR3 is given with its conserved first and last residue. D genes are given only for firm matches. Some rows have no size entry. The others give once, few or many, or a class for an expanded clone.

D	V	size	J	CDR3	DNA
TRBD2	TRBV6-5	-	TRBJ2-7	CASWMGGGPYEQYF	TGTGCCAGCTGGATGGGGGGAGGGCCCTACGAGCAGTACTTC
-	TRBV27	-	TRBJ1-2	CASSLSAGENYGYTF	TGTGCCAGCAGTTTATCTGCTGGGGAGAACTATGGCTACACCTTC
TRBD1	TRBV15	once	TRBJ1-2	CATSRVSDRGPANYGYTF	TGTGCCACCAGCAGAGTTTCCGACAGGGGCCCAGCTAACTATGGCTACACCTTC
TRBD1	TRBV6-5	-	TRBJ1-2	CASSPSRTGGYTF	TGTGCCAGCAGTCCTTCCAGGACAGGAGGCTACACCTTC
TRBD1	TRBV14	-	TRBJ1-2	CASSPPRTGRPDGYTF	TGTGCCAGCAGCCCGCCCCGGACAGGTCGACCGGATGGCTACACCTTC
-	TRBV11-2	-	TRBJ2-2	CASSAHSGLLNTGELFF	TGTGCCAGCAGCGCTCACTCAGGGCTATTGAACACCGGGGAGCTGTTTTTT
-	TRBV9	-	TRBJ2-5	CARSSWASRRSETQYF	TGTGCCAGAAGCTCCTGGGCTAGCCGACGGTCAGAGACCCAGTACTTC
-	TRBV6-5	-	TRBJ1-1	CASTVLGGEAFF	TGTGCCAGCACCGTCTTAGGGGGTGAAGCTTTCTTT
TRBD1	TRBV2	-	TRBJ1-1	CASSIQGAGAFF	TGTGCCAGCAGTATACAGGGGGCAGGAGCTTTCTTT
-	TRBV28	-	TRBJ2-1	CASSNQVGSYNEQFF	TGTGCCAGCAGCAACCAGGTCGGCTCCTACAATGAGCAGTTCTTC
-	TRBV9	few	TRBJ1-3	CASSETGQYSGNTIYF	TGTGCCAGCAGCGAAACCGGACAATACTCTGGAAACACCATATATTTT
-	TRBV19	-	TRBJ1-5	CAIHHNSNQPQHF	TGTGCCATACATCACAATAGCAATCAGCCCCAGCATTTT
-	TRBV30	-	TRBJ2-6	CAWSHSGANVLTF	TGTGCCTGGAGTCACTCTGGGGCCAACGTCCTGACTTTC
-	TRBV6-2/TRBV6-3	-	TRBJ2-3	CASSYSFDRSTSTDTQYF	TGTGCCAGCAGTTACTCCTTCGACAGGTCGACTAGCACAGATACGCAGTATTTT
-	TRBV12-3/TRBV12-4	-	TRBJ1-2	CASAPLGDYGYTF	TGTGCCAGCGCCCCACTGGGCGACTATGGCTACACCTTC
-	TRBV7-2	-	TRBJ2-6	CASRSSGANVLTF	TGTGCCAGTCGGAGCTCTGGGGCCAACGTCCTGACTTTC
-	TRBV6-5	-	TRBJ2-2	CASSYYGELFF	TGTGCCAGCAGTTATTACGGGGAGCTGTTTTTT
TRBD1	TRBV20-1	-	TRBJ2-7	CSARDRDEQYF	TGCAGTGCTAGGGACAGGGATGAGCAGTACTTC
-	TRBV21-1	-	TRBJ1-5	CASSPRARDRKNHSNQPQHF	TGTGCCAGCAGCCCCAGGGCCCGGGACAGAAAAAATCATAGCAATCAGCCCCAGCATTTT
-	TRBV7-8	-	TRBJ2-2	CASSLGLRPGELFF	TGTGCCAGCAGCTTAGGTTTGAGGCCCGGGGAGCTGTTTTTT
-	TRBV7-3	-	TRBJ1-1	CASSSLGGENTEAFF	TGTGCCAGCAGCTCTCTGGGGGGTGAAAATACCGAAGCTTTCTTT
-	TRBV6-5	-	TRBJ1-5	CASSYPLQGNQPQHF	TGTGCCAGCAGTTACCCTTTGCAGGGCAATCAGCCCCAGCATTTT
-	TRBV4-2	-	TRBJ2-5	CASSQDGSGETQYF	TGTGCCAGCAGCCAAGATGGGTCGGGGGAGACCCAGTACTTC
-	TRBV7-3	-	TRBJ1-2	CASSSPTTGNYGYTF	TGTGCCAGCAGCTCCCCGACAACGGGAAACTATGGCTACACCTTC
TRBD1	TRBV3-1/TRBV3-2	-	TRBJ1-6	CASSQGGTGYNSPLHF	TGTGCCAGCAGCCAAGGGGGGACAGGGTACAATTCACCCCTCCACTTT
-	TRBV10-3	-	TRBJ1-5	CAIRAGLVQPQHF	TGTGCCATCCGGGCGGGGCTAGTTCAGCCCCAGCATTTT
TRBD1	TRBV6-6	-	TRBJ1-2	CASSYSTGQGLGYTF	TGTGCCAGCAGTTACTCGACGGGACAGGGGCTTGGCTACACCTTC
TRBD1	TRBV4-3	-	TRBJ1-2	CASSQGLLEGQGAWGYTF	TGCGCCAGCAGCCAAGGCCTTCTTGAGGGACAGGGGGCCTGGGGCTACACCTTC
-	TRBV7-9	-	TRBJ1-4	CASSLAGGSRSEKLFF	TGTGCCAGCAGCTTAGCGGGAGGTTCCAGATCTGAAAAACTGTTTTTT
-	TRBV5-1	once	TRBJ2-2	CASSVLDGGTGELFF	TGCGCCAGCAGCGTTTTGGACGGGGGCACCGGGGAGCTGTTTTTT
-	TRBV7-2	-	TRBJ2-5	CASSLGQWETQYF	TGTGCCAGCAGCCTAGGGCAGTGGGAGACCCAGTACTTC
TRBD1	TRBV7-3	-	TRBJ2-1	CASSSRTGEQFF	TGTGCCAGCAGCTCTAGGACAGGCGAGCAGTTCTTC
TRBD2	TRBV2	-	TRBJ2-1	CASSTSGGDNEQFF	TGTGCCAGCAGTACTAGCGGGGGGGACAATGAGCAGTTCTTC
-	TRBV18	once	TRBJ1-1	CASSPKSGDMNTEAFF	TGTGCCAGCTCACCTAAATCAGGGGACATGAACACTGAAGCTTTCTTT
TRBD1	TRBV5-5	-	TRBJ2-5	CATRQGGSETQYF	TGTGCCACCAGACAGGGCGGGTCGGAGACCCAGTACTTC